The 20 T cell receptor beta chains below were found in one sample sequenced in a study of shared clonotypes between healthy human individuals. Positively selected for CCR7, the CD45RO-negative cells used as naive CD8 cells excluded terminally differentiated effector memory CD45RA+ cells. Profiled with immunoSEQ multiplex PCR; TCRdb holds only in-frame clones, not every one. Counted here are roughly 2 million clones, approximately 94% occurring once; the ten biggest clones make up around 1.1%. Material for sequencing was naive CD8+ T cells sorted from blood. The source of these receptors is a man between 18 and 29 years old in good health.

The rearrangement uses TRBV19 and TRBJ2-3; 8 bases are a match to TRBD1. Germline CDR1 LNHDA, CDR2 SQIVND (reference sequence). CDR3 length equals 18 residues. J gave up 4 bases and V 11 bases, and 23 bases lay outside the gene matches. CDR3 DNA sequence: TGTGCCCCGGTCACGGAAGACAGGGGCCGCGGATCTGCAGATACGCAGTATTTT. It specifies CAPVTEDRGRGSADTQYF.

This clone was counted a single time. This chain connects TRBV18 to TRBJ2-2; tentatively, D is TRBD2 (5 bases). This CDR3 has 17 residues. Per the germline V gene, CDR1 is KGHSH and CDR2 is LQKENI. V lost 3 bases, J lost 1 base, and 15 bases lay in between. As DNA, the CDR3 is TGTGCCAGCTCACCGAGCCGGGCTCGGGAGAACACCGGGGAGCTGTTTTTT. It codes for CASSPSRARENTGELFF.

In this sample, this clone turned up once. The CDR3 sequence is CASSSRDRFQPQHF. The CDR3 DNA reads TGTGCCAGCAGTTCACGGGACAGATTTCAGCCCCAGCATTTT. This chain links TRBV27 with TRBJ1-5; 7 bases fit TRBD1. Losses at the gene ends were 4 bases for V and 6 bases for J; bases not matched to a gene: 6. CDR1 is MNHEY and CDR2 is SMNVEV in the germline V gene (reference sequence). The CDR3 is 14 residues long.

The V gene is TRBV7-2, the J gene TRBJ1-1; D gene ambiguous. The CDR3 consists of 12 residues. V was cut by 5 bases and J by 3 bases, with 7 bases left in between. Per germline, CDR1 SGHTA and CDR2 FQGNSA. As DNA, the CDR3 is TGTGCCAGCAGCCATGGGGACACTGAAGCTTTCTTT. Translation: CASSHGDTEAFF. The variable domain in full, completed from reference TRBV7-2 and TRBJ1-1, reads GAGVSQSPSNKVTEKGKDVELRCDPISGHTALYWYRQSLGQGLEFLIYFQGNSAPDKSGLPSDRFSAERTGGSVSTLTIQRTQQEDSAVYLCASSHGDTEAFFGQGTRLTVV.

V and J are TRBV6-1 and TRBJ2-1, with D tentatively TRBD2 (6 bases). CDR3 length equals 13 residues. Germline CDR1 and CDR2: MNHNS and SASEGT. V shed 4 bases and J shed 9 bases, with 13 bases lying between them. This chain's CDR3 is CASSGNQEGEQFF. DNA of the CDR3: TGTGCCAGCAGTGGAAATCAGGAGGGTGAGCAGTTCTTC.

The sample holds one count of this clone. The chain employs TRBV7-9 and TRBJ2-2; no definite D call. Germline V lookup: CDR1 SEHNR, CDR2 FQNEAQ (reference sequence). Trimming cost V 5 bases and J 4 bases, with 11 bases left between them. This CDR3 is 14 amino acids long. The CDR3 region is CASSPTSATGELFF. CDR3 DNA: TGTGCCAGCAGCCCGACGTCAGCCACCGGGGAGCTGTTTTTT.

The chain couples TRBV7-9 to TRBJ2-3; TRBD2 aligns across 13 bases. Trimming took 5 bases from V and 3 from J; bases not matched to a gene: 5. The CDR3 covers 16 residues. The germline V gene has CDR1 SEHNR and CDR2 FQNEAQ (reference sequence). The CDR3 region is CASSPGTSGATDTQYF. CDR3 nucleotide sequence: TGTGCCAGCAGCCCCGGGACTAGCGGGGCAACAGATACGCAGTATTTT.

This chain joins TRBV4-1 and TRBJ2-2; D may match TRBD1 or TRBD2 (5 bases each). This CDR3 is built from 14 residues. Trimming took 8 bases from V and 4 from J, leaving 14 bases between them. Germline CDR1 and CDR2: MGHRA and YSYEKL. The CDR3 nucleotides read TGCGCCAGCGCCGGGGCCATCCTCACCGGGGAGCTGTTTTTT. This translates into CASAGAILTGELFF.

The chain joins TRBV14 to TRBJ2-7; possible D gene TRBD1, 6 bases. V was trimmed by 5 bases and J by 7 bases, leaving 15 bases between them. CDR3 length equals 13 residues. CDR1 SGHDN and CDR2 FVKESK come from the germline V gene. CDR3 bases: TGTGCCAGCAGCTACAGGGCGGGTACGGAGCAGTACTTC. It is translated as CASSYRAGTEQYF.

The J gene is TRBJ1-2, the V gene TRBV5-1; D is unresolved. The CDR3 is 16 residues long. Per the germline V gene, CDR1 is SGHRS and CDR2 is YFSETQ. V was clipped by 0 bases and J by 0 bases, with 12 bases between them. CDR3 coding DNA: TGCGCCAGCAGCTTGGAAGGCAGACCCTCTAACTATGGCTACACCTTC. Residues: CASSLEGRPSNYGYTF. Filled out from reference TRBV5-1 and TRBJ1-2, the complete variable domain reads KAGVTQTPRYLIKTRGQQVTLSCSPISGHRSVSWYQQTPGQGLQFLFEYFSETQRNKGNFPGRFSGRQFSNSRSEMNVSTLELGDSALYLCASSLEGRPSNYGYTFGSGTRLTVV.

With regard to this clone: Different DNA sequences within this sample yield the same CDR3. The chain uses TRBV5-1 and TRBJ2-1; TRBD2 matches 9 bases. Per germline, CDR1 SGHRS and CDR2 YFSETQ. The CDR3 extends over 15 amino acids. With V trimmed by 0 bases and J by 4 bases, 2 bases remained unmatched. The DNA for the CDR3 is TGCGCCAGCAGCTTGGTAGCGGGGGAGTACAATGAGCAGTTCTTC. The encoded protein is CASSLVAGEYNEQFF.

The V gene is TRBV9, the J gene TRBJ1-5; a weak D match, TRBD1 (5 bases). Germline V gene lookup returns CDR1 SGDLS and CDR2 YYNGEE. This CDR3 region has 15 residues. Trimming pared 0 bases from V and 7 bases from J, leaving 14 bases between. CDR3 DNA sequence: TGTGCCAGCAGCGTAGAGGGGATCCAAGGCCAGCCCCAGCATTTT. Amino acids: CASSVEGIQGQPQHF.

The chain employs TRBV5-4 and TRBJ1-1, with a weak D call TRBD1 (5 bases). Deletions cut 0 bases from V and 3 bases from J, with 12 bases between. The CDR3 sequence is 15 residues long. The germline CDR1 and CDR2 sequences are SGHNT and YYREEE (reference sequence). CDR3 nucleotide sequence: TGTGCCAGCAGCTTGGGGATTCGGGGGGACACTGAAGCTTTCTTT. This translates into CASSLGIRGDTEAFF.

Here the CDR3 reads CASSQGEYEKLFF. CDR3 sequence (DNA): TGCGCCAGCAGCCAGGGGGAATACGAAAAACTGTTTTTT. The V and J genes are TRBV4-1 and TRBJ1-4; a possible D gene is TRBD1 (5 bases). Between the trimmed V and J ends, which lost 3 bases and 8 bases, there was a span of 10 bases. The CDR3 runs 13 residues. Germline CDR1 is MGHRA and CDR2 is YSYEKL.

This sequence joins TRBV2 and TRBJ2-3; D is unclear. Germline values: CDR1 SNHLY, CDR2 FYNNEI. The CDR3 runs 14 residues. The CDR3 sequence is CATKRVGSTDTQYF. The DNA for the CDR3 is TGTGCAACTAAACGGGTGGGCAGCACAGATACGCAGTATTTT.

The chain links TRBV28 to TRBJ2-5; 11 bases are shared with TRBD1. The CDR3 length is 15 residues. The V segment lost 7 bases and the J segment 5 bases; nucleotides outside the gene matches: 9. Germline CDR1 reads MDHEN; CDR2 reads SYDVKM. Here the CDR3 reads CASTIGTGGKETQYF. DNA of the CDR3: TGTGCCAGCACCATTGGGACAGGGGGGAAGGAGACCCAGTACTTC.

CDR3 sequence (DNA): TGTGCCAGCAGCGGGATTCCGGGAGAGCAGTACTTC. Translation gives CASSGIPGEQYF. The chain joins TRBV28 to TRBJ2-7, with a possible D match to TRBD2 (5 bases). The CDR3 runs to 12 residues. CDR1 is MDHEN and CDR2 is SYDVKM in the germline V gene. Trimming removed 6 bases from V and 7 bases from J, with 13 bases in between.

The chain uses TRBV11-2 and TRBJ2-1; D perhaps matches TRBD1 (6 bases). V lost 2 bases and J 6 bases, leaving 14 bases between the germline ends. The V gene's germline CDR1 is SGHAT and CDR2 FQNNGV. CDR3 length equals 15 residues. The CDR3 DNA reads TGTGCCAGCAGCTTAATAATTTCAGGGGTCAATGAGCAGTTCTTC. Protein sequence: CASSLIISGVNEQFF.

The chain recombines TRBV11-2 with TRBJ2-7, with D possibly matching TRBD1 (7 bases). Germline V CDR1 and CDR2: SGHAT, FQNNGV. Trimming cost V 2 bases and J 7 bases, with 15 bases left between them. The CDR3 loop spans 14 amino acids. CDR3 DNA: TGTGCCAGCAGCTTACCAATCCAGGGGGGAGAGCAGTACTTC. Amino acids: CASSLPIQGGEQYF.

The V and J genes are TRBV15 and TRBJ2-2; TRBD1 matches at 8 bases. This CDR3 is 19 amino acids long. Trimming at V came to 7 bases and at J to 1 base, leaving 17 bases not matched to a gene. Per the germline V gene, CDR1 is LNHNV and CDR2 is YYDKDF (reference sequence). In nucleotides, the CDR3 is TGTGCCACCACAGGCCAGGGGGCCACATCTAAAAAGAACACCGGGGAGCTGTTTTTT. It is translated as CATTGQGATSKKNTGELFF.